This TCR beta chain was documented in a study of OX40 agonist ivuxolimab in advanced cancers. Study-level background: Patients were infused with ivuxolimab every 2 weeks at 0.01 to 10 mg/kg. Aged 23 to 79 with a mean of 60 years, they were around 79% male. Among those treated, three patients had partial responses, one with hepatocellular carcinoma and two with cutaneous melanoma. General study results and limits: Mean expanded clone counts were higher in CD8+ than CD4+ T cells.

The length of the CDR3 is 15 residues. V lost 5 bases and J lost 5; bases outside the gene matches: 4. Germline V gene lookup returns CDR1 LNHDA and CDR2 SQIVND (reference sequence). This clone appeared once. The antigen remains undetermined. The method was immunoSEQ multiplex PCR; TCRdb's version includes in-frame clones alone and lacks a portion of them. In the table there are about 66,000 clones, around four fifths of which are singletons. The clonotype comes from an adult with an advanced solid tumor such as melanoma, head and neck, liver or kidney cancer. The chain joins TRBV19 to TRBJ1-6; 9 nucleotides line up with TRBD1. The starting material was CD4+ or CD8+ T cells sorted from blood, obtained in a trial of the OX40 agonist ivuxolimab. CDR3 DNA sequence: TGTGCCAGTAGTCCTGGACAGGGGCATAATTCACCCCTCCACTTT. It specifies CASSPGQGHNSPLHF.